This TCR beta chain was sequenced in a study of beta chain features in type 1 diabetes. General study findings and limits: Among patients with Type 1 diabetes, TCRB CDR3s were moderately but significantly shorter in every one of the four CD4+ subsets. Cells expressing TCR highly could be over-represented by cDNA sequencing.

Expressed TCRB transcripts were sequenced after all isolated RNA was converted to cDNA. Produced via immunoSEQ multiplex PCR; TCRdb's table is partial and in-frame only. The table shows about 360,000 clones, with 10% to 15% occurring only once. Details on this clone: The antigen is unknown.

The germline V and J ends were trimmed by 5 bases and 8 bases, with 9 bases remaining between them. Germline loops: CDR1 SEHNR, CDR2 FQNEAQ (reference sequence). The CDR3 extends over 11 amino acids. On average, the one heparinised blood draw given by each donor was around 110 mL. Naive, central memory, regulatory and stem cell-like memory cells within the CD4+ compartment were sorted using CD45RO/CCR7/CD25/CD127/CD95/CD27. J is TRBJ1-1 and V is TRBV7-9; D call uncertain. This TCR was recovered from a man aged 18-30 years in good health. Sequencing was performed on naive CD4+ T cells from blood. The DNA of the CDR3 is TGTGCCAGCAGCACCTATGAGGAAGCTTTCTTT. This codes for CASSTYEEAFF.